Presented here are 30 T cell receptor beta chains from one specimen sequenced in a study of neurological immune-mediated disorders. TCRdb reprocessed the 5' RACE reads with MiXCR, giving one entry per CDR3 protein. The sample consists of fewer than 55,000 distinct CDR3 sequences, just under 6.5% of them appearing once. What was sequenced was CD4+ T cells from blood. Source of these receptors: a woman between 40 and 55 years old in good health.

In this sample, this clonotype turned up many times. This chain's CDR3 is CASKLGSGGTDTQYF. CDR3 in DNA: TGTGCCAGCAAGTTGGGTAGCGGAGGCACAGATACGCAGTATTTT. The chain recombines TRBV6-6 with TRBJ2-3; TRBD2 might be the D (6 bases). This CDR3 is built from 15 residues. CDR1 is MNHNY and CDR2 is SVGAGI in the germline V gene (reference sequence). Trimming left V 7 bases short and J 1 base short, with 15 bases between.

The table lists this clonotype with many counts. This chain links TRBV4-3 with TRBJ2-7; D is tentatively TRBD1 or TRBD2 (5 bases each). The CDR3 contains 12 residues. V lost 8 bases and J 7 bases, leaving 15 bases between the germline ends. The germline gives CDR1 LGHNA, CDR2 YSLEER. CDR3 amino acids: CASSSEWGEQYF. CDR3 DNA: TGCGCCAGCTCGAGCGAATGGGGGGAGCAGTACTTC.

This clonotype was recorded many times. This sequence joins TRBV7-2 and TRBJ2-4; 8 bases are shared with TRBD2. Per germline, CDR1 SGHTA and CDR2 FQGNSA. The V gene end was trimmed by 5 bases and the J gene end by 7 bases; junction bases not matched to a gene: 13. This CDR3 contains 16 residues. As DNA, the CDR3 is TGTGCCAGCAGCCAAGTGGGGCGGAGCGGGAGTAACATTCAGTACTTC. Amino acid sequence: CASSQVGRSGSNIQYF.

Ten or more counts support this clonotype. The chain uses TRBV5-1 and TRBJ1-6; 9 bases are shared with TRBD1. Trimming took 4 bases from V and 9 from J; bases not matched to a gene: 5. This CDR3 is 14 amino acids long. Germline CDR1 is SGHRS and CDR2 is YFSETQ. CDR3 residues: CASSAGQGGSPLHF. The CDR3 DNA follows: TGCGCCAGCAGCGCGGGACAGGGTGGTTCACCCCTCCACTTT.

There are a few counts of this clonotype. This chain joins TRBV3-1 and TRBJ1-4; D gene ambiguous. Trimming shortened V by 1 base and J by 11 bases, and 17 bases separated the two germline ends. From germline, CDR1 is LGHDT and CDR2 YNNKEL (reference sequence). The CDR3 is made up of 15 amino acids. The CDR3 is CASSQGGTGSGKLFF. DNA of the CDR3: TGTGCCAGCAGCCAAGGGGGAACGGGGAGCGGGAAACTGTTTTTT.

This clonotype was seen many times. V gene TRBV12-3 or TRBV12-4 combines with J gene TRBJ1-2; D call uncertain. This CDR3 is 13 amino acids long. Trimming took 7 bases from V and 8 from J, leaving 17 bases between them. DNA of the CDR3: TGTGCCAGCACCGTGAACGGACCAGCCGGCTACACCTTC. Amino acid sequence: CASTVNGPAGYTF.

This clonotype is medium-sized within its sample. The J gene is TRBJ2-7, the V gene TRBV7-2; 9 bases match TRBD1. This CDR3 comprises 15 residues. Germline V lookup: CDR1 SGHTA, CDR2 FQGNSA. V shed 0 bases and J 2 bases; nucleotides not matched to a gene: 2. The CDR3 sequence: CASSLADRGTYEQYF. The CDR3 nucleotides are TGTGCCAGCAGCTTAGCAGACAGGGGGACCTACGAGCAGTACTTC.

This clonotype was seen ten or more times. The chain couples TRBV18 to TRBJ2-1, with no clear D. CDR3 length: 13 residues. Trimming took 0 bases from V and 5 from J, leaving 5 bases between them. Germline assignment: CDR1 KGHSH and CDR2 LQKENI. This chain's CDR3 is CASSPPTDNEQFF. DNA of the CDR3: TGTGCCAGCTCACCACCGACCGACAATGAGCAGTTCTTC. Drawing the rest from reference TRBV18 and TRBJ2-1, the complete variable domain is NAGVMQNPRHLVRRRGQEARLRCSPMKGHSHVYWYRQLPEEGLKFMVYLQKENIIDESGMPKERFSAEFPKEGPSILRIQQVVRGDSAAYFCASSPPTDNEQFFGPGTRLTVL.

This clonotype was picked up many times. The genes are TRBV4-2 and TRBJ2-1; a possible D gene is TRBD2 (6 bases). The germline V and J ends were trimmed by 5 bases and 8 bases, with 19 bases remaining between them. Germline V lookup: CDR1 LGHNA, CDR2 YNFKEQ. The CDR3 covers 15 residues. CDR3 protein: CASSGASGSAYEQFF. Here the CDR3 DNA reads TGTGCCAGCAGCGGGGCCAGCGGGTCGGCCTATGAGCAGTTCTTC.

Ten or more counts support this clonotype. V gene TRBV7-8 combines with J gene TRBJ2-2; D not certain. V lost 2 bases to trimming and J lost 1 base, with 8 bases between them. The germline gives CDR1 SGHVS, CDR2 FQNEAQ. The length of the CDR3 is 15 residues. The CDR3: CASSLLWENTGELFF. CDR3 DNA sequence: TGTGCCAGCAGCTTACTGTGGGAGAACACCGGGGAGCTGTTTTTT.

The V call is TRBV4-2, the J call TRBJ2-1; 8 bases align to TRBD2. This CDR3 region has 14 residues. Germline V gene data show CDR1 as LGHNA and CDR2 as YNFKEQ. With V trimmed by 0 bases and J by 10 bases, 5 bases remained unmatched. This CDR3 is CASSQDWGGREQFF. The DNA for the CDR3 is TGTGCCAGCAGCCAAGATTGGGGCGGGAGGGAGCAGTTCTTC.

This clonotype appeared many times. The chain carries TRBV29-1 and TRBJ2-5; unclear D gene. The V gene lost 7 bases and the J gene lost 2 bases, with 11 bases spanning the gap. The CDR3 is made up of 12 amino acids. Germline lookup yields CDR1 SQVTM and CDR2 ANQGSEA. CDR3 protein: CSAIGLQETQYF. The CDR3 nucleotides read TGCAGCGCTATAGGATTACAAGAGACCCAGTACTTC.

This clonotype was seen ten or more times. The CDR3 bases are TGTGCCATCAGTGAGTCGGTCTTGGACAAGAACACCGGGGAGCTGTTTTTT. Its protein is CAISESVLDKNTGELFF. This chain connects TRBV10-3 to TRBJ2-2; a weak D match, TRBD1 (5 bases). Between the trimmed V and J ends, which lost 0 bases and 1 base, there was a span of 12 bases. Germline V gene data show CDR1 as ENHRY and CDR2 as SYGVKD. The CDR3 loop spans 17 amino acids.

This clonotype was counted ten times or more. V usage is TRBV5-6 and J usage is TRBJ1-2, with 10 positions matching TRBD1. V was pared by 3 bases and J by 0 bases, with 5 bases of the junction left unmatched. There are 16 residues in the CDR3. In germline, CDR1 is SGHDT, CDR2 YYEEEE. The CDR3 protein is CASSWEGQGANYGYTF. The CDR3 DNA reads TGTGCCAGCAGCTGGGAAGGACAGGGGGCTAACTATGGCTACACCTTC.

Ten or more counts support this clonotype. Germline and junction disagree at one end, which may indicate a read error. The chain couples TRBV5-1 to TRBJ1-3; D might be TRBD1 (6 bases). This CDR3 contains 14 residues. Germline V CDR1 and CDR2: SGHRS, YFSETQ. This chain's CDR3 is CASSWTQGAETKNF. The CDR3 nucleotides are TGCGCCAGCAGCTGGACACAGGGAGCGGAAACTAAGAATTTT.

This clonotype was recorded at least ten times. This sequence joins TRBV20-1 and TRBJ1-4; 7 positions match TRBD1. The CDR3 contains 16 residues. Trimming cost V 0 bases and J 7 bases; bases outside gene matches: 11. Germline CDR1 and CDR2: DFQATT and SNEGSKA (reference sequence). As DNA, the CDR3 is TGCAGTGCTAGAGACTCGAGGGGGCTTACGGGTGAAAAACTGTTTTTT. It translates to CSARDSRGLTGEKLFF.

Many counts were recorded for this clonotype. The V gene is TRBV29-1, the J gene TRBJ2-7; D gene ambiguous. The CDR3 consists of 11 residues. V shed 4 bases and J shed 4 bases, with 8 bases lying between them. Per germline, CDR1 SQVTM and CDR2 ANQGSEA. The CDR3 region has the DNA TGCAGCGTTGCTAGGGCGTACGAGCAGTACTTC. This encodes CSVARAYEQYF.

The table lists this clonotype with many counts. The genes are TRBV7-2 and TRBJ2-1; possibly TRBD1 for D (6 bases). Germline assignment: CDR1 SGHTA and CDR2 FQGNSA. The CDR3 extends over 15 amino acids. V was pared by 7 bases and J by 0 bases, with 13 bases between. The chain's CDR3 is CASIQGLSSYNEQFF. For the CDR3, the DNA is TGTGCCAGCATACAGGGCCTGAGCTCCTACAATGAGCAGTTCTTC.

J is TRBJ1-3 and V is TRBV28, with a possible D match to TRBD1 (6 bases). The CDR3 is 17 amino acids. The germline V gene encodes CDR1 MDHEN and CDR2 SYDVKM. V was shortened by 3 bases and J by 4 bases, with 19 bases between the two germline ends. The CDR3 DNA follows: TGTGCCAGCAGTTTCCGCGGCCAGGGGAGTTCAGGAAACACCATATATTTT. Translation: CASSFRGQGSSGNTIYF. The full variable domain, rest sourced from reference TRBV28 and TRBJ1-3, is DVKVTQSSRYLVKRTGEKVFLECVQDMDHENMFWYRQDPGLGLRLIYFSYDVKMKEKGDIPEGYSVSREKKERFSLILESASTNQTSMYLCASSFRGQGSSGNTIYFGEGSWLTVV.

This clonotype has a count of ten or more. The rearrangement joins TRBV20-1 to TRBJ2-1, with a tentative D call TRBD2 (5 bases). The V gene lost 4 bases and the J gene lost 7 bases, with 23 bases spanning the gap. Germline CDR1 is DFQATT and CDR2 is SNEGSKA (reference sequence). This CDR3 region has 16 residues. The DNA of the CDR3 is TGCAGTGCTAAGGGAGAGGCCAGCGTGGTTTTTAATGAGCAGTTCTTC. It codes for CSAKGEASVVFNEQFF.

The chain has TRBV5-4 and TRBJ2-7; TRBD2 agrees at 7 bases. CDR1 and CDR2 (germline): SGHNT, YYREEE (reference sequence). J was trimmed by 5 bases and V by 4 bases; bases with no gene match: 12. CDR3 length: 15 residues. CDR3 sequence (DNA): TGTGCCAGCAGCCTCCTGGGGGGGAGGATCGACGAGCAGTACTTC. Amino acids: CASSLLGGRIDEQYF.

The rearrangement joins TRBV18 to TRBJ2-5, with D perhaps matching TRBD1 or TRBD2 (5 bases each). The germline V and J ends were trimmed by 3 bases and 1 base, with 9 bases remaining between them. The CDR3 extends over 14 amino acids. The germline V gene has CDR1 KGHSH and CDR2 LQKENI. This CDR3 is CASSPGGSQETQYF. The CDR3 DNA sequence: TGTGCCAGCTCACCTGGGGGTAGCCAAGAGACCCAGTACTTC.

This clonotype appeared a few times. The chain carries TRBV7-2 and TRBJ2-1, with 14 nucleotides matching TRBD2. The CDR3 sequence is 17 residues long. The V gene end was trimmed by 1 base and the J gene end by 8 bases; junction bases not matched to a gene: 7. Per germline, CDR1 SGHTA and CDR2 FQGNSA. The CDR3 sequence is CASSLVAGTSGSYEQFF. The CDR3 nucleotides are TGTGCCAGCAGCTTAGTGGCCGGGACTAGCGGGAGTTATGAGCAGTTCTTC.

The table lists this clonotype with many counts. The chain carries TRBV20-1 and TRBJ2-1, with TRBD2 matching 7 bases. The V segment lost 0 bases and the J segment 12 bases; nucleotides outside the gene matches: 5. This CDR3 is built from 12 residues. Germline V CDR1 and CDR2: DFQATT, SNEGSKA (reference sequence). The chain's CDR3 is CSARDSGTTQFF. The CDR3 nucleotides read TGCAGTGCTAGAGACTCCGGGACTACGCAGTTCTTC.

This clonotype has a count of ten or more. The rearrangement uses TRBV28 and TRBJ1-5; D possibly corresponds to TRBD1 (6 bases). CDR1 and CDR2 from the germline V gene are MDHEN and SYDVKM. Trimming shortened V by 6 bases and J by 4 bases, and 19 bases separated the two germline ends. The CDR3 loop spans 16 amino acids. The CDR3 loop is CASRKWLGAGNQPQHF. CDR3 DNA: TGTGCCAGCAGAAAGTGGTTGGGGGCGGGTAATCAGCCCCAGCATTTT.

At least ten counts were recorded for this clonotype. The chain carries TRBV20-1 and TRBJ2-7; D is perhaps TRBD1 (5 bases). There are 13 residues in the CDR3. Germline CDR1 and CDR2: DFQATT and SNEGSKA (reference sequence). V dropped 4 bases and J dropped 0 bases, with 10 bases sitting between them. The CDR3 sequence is CSAMTRDSYEQYF. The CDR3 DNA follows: TGCAGTGCTATGACCAGGGACTCCTACGAGCAGTACTTC.

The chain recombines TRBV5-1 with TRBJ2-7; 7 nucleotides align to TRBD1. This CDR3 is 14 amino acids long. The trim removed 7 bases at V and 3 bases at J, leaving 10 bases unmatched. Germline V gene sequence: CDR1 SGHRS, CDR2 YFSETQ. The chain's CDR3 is CASLLGTAYYEQYF. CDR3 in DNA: TGCGCCAGCTTACTCGGGACAGCCTACTACGAGCAGTACTTC.

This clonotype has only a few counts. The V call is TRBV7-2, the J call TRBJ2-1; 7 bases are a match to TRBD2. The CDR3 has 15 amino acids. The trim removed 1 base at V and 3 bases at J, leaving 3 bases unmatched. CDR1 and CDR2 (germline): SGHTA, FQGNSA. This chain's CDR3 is CASSLGAGVYNEQFF. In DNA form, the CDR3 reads TGTGCCAGCAGCTTAGGCGCGGGAGTCTACAATGAGCAGTTCTTC. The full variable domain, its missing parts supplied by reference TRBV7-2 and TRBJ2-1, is GAGVSQSPSNKVTEKGKDVELRCDPISGHTALYWYRQSLGQGLEFLIYFQGNSAPDKSGLPSDRFSAERTGGSVSTLTIQRTQQEDSAVYLCASSLGAGVYNEQFFGPGTRLTVL.

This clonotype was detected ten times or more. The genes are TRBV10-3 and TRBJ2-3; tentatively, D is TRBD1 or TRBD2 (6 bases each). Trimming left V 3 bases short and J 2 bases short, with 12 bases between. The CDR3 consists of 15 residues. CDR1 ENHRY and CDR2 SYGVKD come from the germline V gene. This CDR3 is CAISDPGAPTDTQYF. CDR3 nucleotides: TGTGCCATCAGTGATCCGGGGGCCCCCACAGATACGCAGTATTTT.

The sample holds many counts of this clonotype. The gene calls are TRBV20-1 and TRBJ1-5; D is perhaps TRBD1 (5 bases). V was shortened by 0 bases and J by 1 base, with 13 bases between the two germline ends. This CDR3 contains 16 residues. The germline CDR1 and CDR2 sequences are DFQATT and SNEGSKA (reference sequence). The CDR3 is CSAREGGGRSNQPQHF. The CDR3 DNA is TGCAGTGCTAGAGAGGGTGGGGGGAGGAGCAATCAGCCCCAGCATTTT.